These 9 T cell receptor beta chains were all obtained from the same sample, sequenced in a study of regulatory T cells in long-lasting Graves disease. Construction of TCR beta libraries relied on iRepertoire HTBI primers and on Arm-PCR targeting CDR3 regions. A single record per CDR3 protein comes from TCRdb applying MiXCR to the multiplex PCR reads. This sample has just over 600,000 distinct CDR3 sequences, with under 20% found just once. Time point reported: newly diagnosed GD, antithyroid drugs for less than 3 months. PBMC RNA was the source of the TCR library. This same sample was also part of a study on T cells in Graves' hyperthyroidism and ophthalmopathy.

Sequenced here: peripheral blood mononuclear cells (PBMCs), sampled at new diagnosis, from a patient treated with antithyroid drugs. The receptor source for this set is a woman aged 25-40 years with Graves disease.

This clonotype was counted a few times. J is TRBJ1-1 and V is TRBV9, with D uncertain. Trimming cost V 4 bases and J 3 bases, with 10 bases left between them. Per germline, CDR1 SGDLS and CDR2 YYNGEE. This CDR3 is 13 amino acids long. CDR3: CASSTYVYTEAFF. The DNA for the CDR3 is TGTGCCAGCAGCACCTATGTGTACACTGAAGCTTTCTTT.

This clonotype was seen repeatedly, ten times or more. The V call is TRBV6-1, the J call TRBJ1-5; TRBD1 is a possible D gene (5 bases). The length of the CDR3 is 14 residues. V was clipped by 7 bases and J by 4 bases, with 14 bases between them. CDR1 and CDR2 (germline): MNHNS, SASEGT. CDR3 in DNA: TGTGCCAGCAACCGGGGGACGTCGAATCAGCCCCAGCATTTT. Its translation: CASNRGTSNQPQHF.

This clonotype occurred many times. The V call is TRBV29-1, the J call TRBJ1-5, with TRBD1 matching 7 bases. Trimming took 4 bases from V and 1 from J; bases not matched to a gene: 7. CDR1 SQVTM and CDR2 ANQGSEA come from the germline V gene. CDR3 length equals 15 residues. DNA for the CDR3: TGCAGCGTTGGGTTTGGGGACAGCAGCAATCAGCCCCAGCATTTT. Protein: CSVGFGDSSNQPQHF.

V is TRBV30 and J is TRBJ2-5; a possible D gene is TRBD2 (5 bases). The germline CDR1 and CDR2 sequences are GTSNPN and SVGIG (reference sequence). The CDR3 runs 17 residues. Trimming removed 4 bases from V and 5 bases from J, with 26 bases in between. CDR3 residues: CAWNKGLVGRRGETQYF. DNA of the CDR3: TGTGCCTGGAATAAGGGCCTCGTGGGCCGCCGCGGGGAGACCCAGTACTTC.

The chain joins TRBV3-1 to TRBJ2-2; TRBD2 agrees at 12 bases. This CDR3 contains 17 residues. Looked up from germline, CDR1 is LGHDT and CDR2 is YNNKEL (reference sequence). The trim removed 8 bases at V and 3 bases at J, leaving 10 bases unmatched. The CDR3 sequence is CASQRASGRAHTGELFF. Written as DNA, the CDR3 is TGTGCCAGCCAAAGGGCTAGCGGGAGGGCTCACACCGGGGAGCTGTTTTTT. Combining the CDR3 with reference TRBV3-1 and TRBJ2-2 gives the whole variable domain DTAVSQTPKYLVTQMGNDKSIKCEQNLGHDTMYWYKQDSKKFLKIMFSYNNKELIINETVPNRFSPKSPDKAHLNLHINSLELGDSAVYFCASQRASGRAHTGELFFGEGSRLTVL.

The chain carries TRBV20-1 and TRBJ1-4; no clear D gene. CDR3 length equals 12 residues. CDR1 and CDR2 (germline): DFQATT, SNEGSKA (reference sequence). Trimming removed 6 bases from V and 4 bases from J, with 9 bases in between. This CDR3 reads CSARTDNEKLFF. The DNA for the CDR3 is TGCAGTGCGCGGACTGATAATGAAAAACTGTTTTTT.

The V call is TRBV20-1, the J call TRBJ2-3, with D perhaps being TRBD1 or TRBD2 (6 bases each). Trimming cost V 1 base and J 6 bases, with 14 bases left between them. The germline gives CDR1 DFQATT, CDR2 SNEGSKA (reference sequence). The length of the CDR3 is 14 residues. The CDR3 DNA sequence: TGCAGTGCTAGAGCAGTGGGGGGCAGCGATACGCAGTATTTT. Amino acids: CSARAVGGSDTQYF.

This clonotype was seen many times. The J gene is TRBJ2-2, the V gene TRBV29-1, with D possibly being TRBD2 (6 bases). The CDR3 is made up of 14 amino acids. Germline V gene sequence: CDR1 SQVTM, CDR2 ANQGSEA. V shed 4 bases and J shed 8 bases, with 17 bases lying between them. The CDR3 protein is CSVASSGRGGELFF. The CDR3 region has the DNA TGCAGCGTTGCAAGCAGCGGACGGGGGGGGGAGCTGTTTTTT.

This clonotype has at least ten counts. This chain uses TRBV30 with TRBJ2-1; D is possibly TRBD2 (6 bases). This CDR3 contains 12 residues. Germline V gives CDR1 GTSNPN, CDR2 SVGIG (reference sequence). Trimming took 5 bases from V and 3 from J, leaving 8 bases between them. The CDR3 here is CAWGGRYNEQFF. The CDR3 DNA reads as TGTGCCTGGGGAGGGCGCTACAATGAGCAGTTCTTC.